This T cell receptor beta chain is from a study of T cell responses to AZD1222 COVID-19 vaccine. Germline-derived CDR1 and CDR2 are MNHEY and SVGAGI. Trimming cost V 7 bases and J 0 bases; bases outside gene matches: 3. The CDR3 length is 14 residues. Assay used: immunoSEQ multiplex PCR; TCRdb lists only in-frame clones, some missing. Of about 130,000 clones in the sample, just over 85% were seen once. A remark on this clone: Its antigen is still unknown.

General observations from the study: The study found Spike-specific TCR breadth and depth rose after two AZD1222 doses.

This TCR came from an adult in good health. The specimen comprised peripheral blood, sampled on day 0 of MenACWY control vaccination. The chain combines TRBV6-5 with TRBJ1-3, with 7 bases fitting TRBD1. CDR3 sequence reads: CASKGTASGNTIYF. CDR3 coding DNA: TGTGCCAGCAAAGGGACAGCCTCTGGAAACACCATATATTTT.